This TCR beta chain appears in the sequencing data of a study of OX40 agonist ivuxolimab in advanced cancers. Background on the study: Given to patients was ivuxolimab, an agonistic anti-OX40 (CD134) antibody.

Clones were sequenced by immunoSEQ multiplex PCR, and TCRdb holds only the in-frame ones, with some missing. The sample yields 36,000 or so clones, about 81% seen once. Note on this clone: Germline is not matched at one junction end, which may reflect a read error.

This CDR3 is 13 amino acids long. From germline, CDR1 is SEHNR and CDR2 FQNEAQ (reference sequence). The J gene is TRBJ2-1, the V gene TRBV7-9, with D tentatively TRBD2 (7 bases). The specimen was CD4+ or CD8+ T cells sorted from blood, collected in a trial of the OX40 agonist ivuxolimab. The sequence was obtained from an adult with an advanced solid tumor such as melanoma, head and neck, liver or kidney cancer. The CDR3 sequence: CASTLGGGGEQFF. The CDR3 nucleotides read TGTGCCAGCACCTTAGGGGGGGGAGGTGAGCAGTTCTTC. Full variable domain (rest looked up from reference TRBV7-9 and TRBJ2-1): DTGVSQNPRHKITKRGQNVTFRCDPISEHNRLYWYRQTLGQGPEFLTYFQNEAQLEKSRLLSDRFSAERPKGSFSTLEIQRTEQGDSAMYLCASTLGGGGEQFFGPGTRLTVL.